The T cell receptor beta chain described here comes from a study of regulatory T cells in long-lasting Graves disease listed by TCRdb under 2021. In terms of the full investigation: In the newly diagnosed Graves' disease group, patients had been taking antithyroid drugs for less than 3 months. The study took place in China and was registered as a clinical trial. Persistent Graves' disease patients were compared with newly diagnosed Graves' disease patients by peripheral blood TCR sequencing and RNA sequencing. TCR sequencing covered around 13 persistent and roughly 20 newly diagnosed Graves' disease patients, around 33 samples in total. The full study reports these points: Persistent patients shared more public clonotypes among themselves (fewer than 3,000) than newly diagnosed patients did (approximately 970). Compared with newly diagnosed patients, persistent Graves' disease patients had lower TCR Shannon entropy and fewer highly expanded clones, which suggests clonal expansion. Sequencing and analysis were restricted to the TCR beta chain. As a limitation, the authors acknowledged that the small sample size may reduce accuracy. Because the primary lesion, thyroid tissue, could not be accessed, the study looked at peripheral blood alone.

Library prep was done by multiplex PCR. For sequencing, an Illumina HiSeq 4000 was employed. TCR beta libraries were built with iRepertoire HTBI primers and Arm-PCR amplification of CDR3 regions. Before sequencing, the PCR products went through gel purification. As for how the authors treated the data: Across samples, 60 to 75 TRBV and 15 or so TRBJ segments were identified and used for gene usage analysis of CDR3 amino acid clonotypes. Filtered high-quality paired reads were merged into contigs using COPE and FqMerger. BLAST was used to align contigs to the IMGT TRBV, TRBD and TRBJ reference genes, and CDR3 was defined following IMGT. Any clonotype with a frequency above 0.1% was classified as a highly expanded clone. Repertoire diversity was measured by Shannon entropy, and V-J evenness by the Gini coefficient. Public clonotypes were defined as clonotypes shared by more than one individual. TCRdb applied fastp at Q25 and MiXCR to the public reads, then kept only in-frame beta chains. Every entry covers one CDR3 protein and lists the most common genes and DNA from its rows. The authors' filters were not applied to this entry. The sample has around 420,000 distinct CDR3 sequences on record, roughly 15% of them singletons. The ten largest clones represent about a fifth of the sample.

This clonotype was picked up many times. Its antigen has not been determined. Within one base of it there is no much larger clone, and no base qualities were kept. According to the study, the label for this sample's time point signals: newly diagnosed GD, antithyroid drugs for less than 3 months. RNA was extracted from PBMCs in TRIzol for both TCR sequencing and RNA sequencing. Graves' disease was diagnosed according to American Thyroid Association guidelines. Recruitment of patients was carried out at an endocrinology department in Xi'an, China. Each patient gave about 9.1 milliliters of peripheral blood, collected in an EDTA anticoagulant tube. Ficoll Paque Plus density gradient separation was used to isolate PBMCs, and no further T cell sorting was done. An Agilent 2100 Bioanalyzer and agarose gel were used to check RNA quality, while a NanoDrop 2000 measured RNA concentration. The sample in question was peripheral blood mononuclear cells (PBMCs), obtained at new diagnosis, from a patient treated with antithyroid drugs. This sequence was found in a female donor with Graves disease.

The CDR3 corresponds to CASSPQGFSYGYTF. The DNA reads TGTGCCAGCAGCCCCCAGGGCTTCAGCTATGGCTACACCTTC. The sequence links TRBV7-6 to TRBJ1-2; TRBD1 is a weak D gene call, 5 bases matching. CDR1 and CDR2 (SGHVS, FNYEAQ) derive from the germline V gene. Including the terminal cysteine and phenylalanine, the CDR3 comprises 14 residues. Only the CDR3 DNA stays, 42 bases, in frame from base 1. V was cut back by 5 bases and J by 4 bases, leaving a gap of 14 bases between them.